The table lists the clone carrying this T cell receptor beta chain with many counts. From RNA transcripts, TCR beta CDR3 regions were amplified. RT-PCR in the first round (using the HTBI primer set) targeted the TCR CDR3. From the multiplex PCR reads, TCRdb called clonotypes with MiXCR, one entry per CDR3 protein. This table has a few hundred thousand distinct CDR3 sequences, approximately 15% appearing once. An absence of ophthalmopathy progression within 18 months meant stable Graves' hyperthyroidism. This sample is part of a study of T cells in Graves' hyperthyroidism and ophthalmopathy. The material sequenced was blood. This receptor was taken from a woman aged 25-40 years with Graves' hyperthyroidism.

CDR3 nucleotide sequence: TGTGCCAGCAAAGACGAACAGATATTGGCAGAGACCCAGTACTTC. Amino acids: CASKDEQILAETQYF. The chain carries TRBV6-2 or TRBV6-3 and TRBJ2-5, with unresolved D. CDR1 and CDR2 from the germline V gene are MNHEY and SVGEGT. Trimming stripped 7 bases from V and 4 bases from J, with 19 bases between. The CDR3 sequence is 15 residues long.